This T cell receptor beta chain came from a study of identifying expanded T cells in peripheral blood. General study points: Approximately two-week clone count variance significantly increased as total template count grew. About 1.2 clones differed between technical replicates, versus approximately 17 and 20 over time.

Points on this clone: What it binds is not known.

TCRdb's table, derived via immunoSEQ multiplex PCR, lists solely in-frame clones and lacks some. Among approximately 59,000 clones, approximately 90% were seen once, and the ten largest hold 3% to 4%. Germline assignment: CDR1 KGHSH and CDR2 LQKENI. The CDR3 covers 15 residues. Trimming removed 2 bases at V and 1 base at J, with 11 bases between. During the collection period, no donor immune events like infections were recorded. This receptor was identified in a person aged 18 to 70 in good health. The rearrangement joins TRBV18 to TRBJ1-1, with unresolved D. Sequences were obtained from blood. CDR3 amino acids: CASSPSRLGNTEAFF. In nucleotides, the CDR3 is TGTGCCAGCTCACCATCAAGATTGGGGAACACTGAAGCTTTCTTT.